Listed here are 28 T cell receptor beta chains from one sample, sequenced in a study of blood T cell repertoires in COVID-19. Clones were read by immunoSEQ multiplex PCR, and TCRdb kept only the in-frame ones, dropping some. The data show around 26,000 clones, approximately 88% seen once. The sample was peripheral blood. These receptor sequences come from a human donor with active COVID-19. The donor label of this sample is uncertain.

The rearrangement links TRBV6-5 to TRBJ2-2; 12 bases match TRBD2. The CDR3 covers 16 residues. Germline CDR1 is MNHEY and CDR2 is SVGAGI. Germline trimming cut 3 bases from V and 8 bases from J; bases unmatched to any gene: 7. The CDR3 region is CASSYRLAGAGGELFF. DNA for the CDR3: TGTGCCAGCAGTTATCGACTAGCGGGAGCCGGGGGGGAGCTGTTTTTT.

V and J are TRBV7-2 and TRBJ1-5; weak D call: TRBD1 (5 bases). V lost 2 bases and J lost 6, with 11 bases in between. The CDR3 is 14 residues long. Germline V gene lookup returns CDR1 SGHTA and CDR2 FQGNSA. CDR3 region: CASSLRAGIQPQHF. In DNA form, the CDR3 reads TGTGCCAGCAGCTTAAGAGCAGGGATTCAGCCCCAGCATTTT.

DNA of the CDR3: TGTGCCACCAGCAGAGAGGGGGGTCGGAATTCACCCCTCCACTTT. Protein product: CATSREGGRNSPLHF. The chain carries TRBV15 and TRBJ1-6; D is possibly TRBD1 (5 bases). Germline CDR1 and CDR2: LNHNV and YYDKDF (reference sequence). The CDR3 is 15 residues long. V lost 0 bases and J lost 7, with 10 bases in between.

The count of this clone is one. The genes are TRBV5-4 and TRBJ1-1; a weak D match, TRBD1 (6 bases). The V end lost 4 bases, the J end lost 3 bases, and 10 bases lay between the germline ends. The germline CDR1 and CDR2 sequences are SGHNT and YYREEE (reference sequence). There are 13 residues in the CDR3. In DNA form, the CDR3 reads TGTGCCAGCAGCAAAGGGACACACACTGAAGCTTTCTTT. This translates into CASSKGTHTEAFF.

J is TRBJ2-7 and V is TRBV9; 8 bases align to TRBD1. The CDR3 runs 15 residues. Per the germline V gene, CDR1 is SGDLS and CDR2 is YYNGEE. The J segment lost 2 bases and the V segment lost 4 bases, leaving 8 bases of the junction unmatched. The CDR3 DNA reads TGTGCCAGCAGCACCGGGACAGGCCGACCCTACGAGCAGTACTTC. Amino acid sequence: CASSTGTGRPYEQYF.

The chain has TRBV30 and TRBJ1-1; perhaps TRBD1 as D (5 bases). Germline assignment: CDR1 GTSNPN and CDR2 SVGIG (reference sequence). The CDR3 has 14 amino acids. The germline V and J ends were trimmed by 4 bases and 1 base, with 13 bases remaining between them. CDR3 residues: CAWTGGGKNTEAFF. The CDR3 DNA is TGTGCCTGGACCGGGGGGGGAAAGAACACTGAAGCTTTCTTT. Looking up the rest from reference TRBV30 and TRBJ1-1 gives the full variable domain: SQTIHQWPATLVQPVGSPLSLECTVEGTSNPNLYWYRQAAGRGLQLLFYSVGIGQISSEVPQNLSASRPQDRQFILSSKKLLLSDSGFYLCAWTGGGKNTEAFFGQGTRLTVV.

The V and J genes are TRBV28 and TRBJ1-1; unclear D gene. Looked up from germline, CDR1 is MDHEN and CDR2 is SYDVKM. Trimming took off 2 bases at V and 14 bases at J, with 18 bases between the two ends. The length of the CDR3 is 13 residues. This chain's CDR3 is CASSLTRVTRAFF. CDR3 nucleotides: TGTGCCAGCAGTTTAACCCGGGTCACCCGAGCCTTCTTT.

The genes are TRBV6-5 and TRBJ2-3, with 11 bases that match TRBD2. The germline V gene encodes CDR1 MNHEY and CDR2 SVGAGI. This CDR3 has 15 residues. The trim removed 5 bases at V and 5 bases at J, leaving 6 bases unmatched. In DNA, the CDR3 is TGTGCCAGCAGTAGTAACGGACTAGCGGGAGATACGCAGTATTTT. Its translation is CASSSNGLAGDTQYF.

In its sample, this clone ranks as medium-sized. V and J are TRBV27 and TRBJ2-2, with TRBD1 matching over 10 bases. Germline trimming cut 3 bases from V and 5 bases from J; bases unmatched to any gene: 3. This CDR3 is built from 15 residues. The germline V gene has CDR1 MNHEY and CDR2 SMNVEV (reference sequence). CDR3 nucleotides: TGTGCCAGCAGTTTTTGGACAGGGGGGACCGGGGAGCTGTTTTTT. Amino acids: CASSFWTGGTGELFF.

V usage is TRBV11-3 and J usage is TRBJ2-1, with TRBD2 identical over 9 bases. The CDR3 contains 15 residues. Germline lookup yields CDR1 SGHNT and CDR2 YENEEA. The J segment lost 5 bases and the V segment lost 6 bases, leaving 8 bases of the junction unmatched. The CDR3 loop is CASRNSGSWDNEQFF. Written as DNA, the CDR3 is TGTGCCAGCAGAAATAGCGGGAGCTGGGACAATGAGCAGTTCTTC. The variable domain in full, with the rest retrieved from reference TRBV11-3 and TRBJ2-1, is EAGVVQSPRYKIIEKKQPVAFWCNPISGHNTLYWYLQNLGQGPELLIRYENEEAVDDSQLPKDRFSAERLKGVDSTLKIQPAELGDSAVYLCASRNSGSWDNEQFFGPGTRLTVL.

The CDR3 reads CASSMAGNGNTEAFF. The DNA of the CDR3 is TGTGCCAGTAGTATGGCAGGGAATGGGAACACTGAAGCTTTCTTT. V and J are TRBV19 and TRBJ1-1; D possibly corresponds to TRBD1 (5 bases). CDR1 is LNHDA, CDR2 SQIVND, per germline (reference sequence). Trimming pared 3 bases from V and 1 base from J, leaving 12 bases between. There are 15 residues in the CDR3. The full variable domain, in which reference TRBV19 and TRBJ1-1 provide the parts outside the CDR3, is DGGITQSPKYLFRKEGQNVTLSCEQNLNHDAMYWYRQDPGQGLRLIYYSQIVNDFQKGDIAEGYSVSREKKESFPLTVTSAQKNPTAFYLCASSMAGNGNTEAFFGQGTRLTVV.

V gene TRBV28 combines with J gene TRBJ2-1; 10 nucleotides agree with TRBD1. V shed 4 bases, J shed 7 bases, and the junction held 10 bases outside the gene matches. The CDR3 length is 16 residues. CDR1 is MDHEN and CDR2 is SYDVKM in the germline V gene. In DNA form, the CDR3 reads TGTGCCAGCAGTTCAGCCGGGACAGGGGCCTGGAATGAGCAGTTCTTC. As protein: CASSSAGTGAWNEQFF.

This clone is a singleton in its sample. This chain uses TRBV6-2 or TRBV6-3 with TRBJ2-1; 7 bases map to TRBD2. The CDR3 has 16 residues. Germline V gene data show CDR1 as MNHEY and CDR2 as SVGEGT. The junction had 11 bases not matched to a gene; V was cut back by 5 bases and J by 4 bases. The CDR3 DNA is TGTGCCAGCAGTATTAGCGGGCGGGCGAGGTACAATGAGCAGTTCTTC. Protein sequence: CASSISGRARYNEQFF.

This clone was recorded only once. The V call is TRBV28, the J call TRBJ1-4; 11 positions match TRBD1. V shed 5 bases and J 8 bases; nucleotides not matched to a gene: 7. The CDR3 is made up of 15 amino acids. Germline CDR1 is MDHEN and CDR2 is SYDVKM. The CDR3 is CASSIGQGAGEKLFF. CDR3 DNA: TGTGCCAGCAGTATCGGACAGGGGGCGGGCGAAAAACTGTTTTTT.

This clone appeared once. The chain combines TRBV10-3 with TRBJ2-7, with TRBD1 matching 7 bases. In germline, CDR1 is ENHRY, CDR2 SYGVKD. This CDR3 has 14 amino acids. Losses at the gene ends were 10 bases for V and 3 bases for J; bases not matched to a gene: 12. CDR3 amino acids: CATRRQGSSYEQYF. CDR3 bases: TGTGCCACCAGGCGACAGGGTAGTAGCTACGAGCAGTACTTC.

The V and J genes are TRBV5-5 and TRBJ2-2; maybe TRBD2 (6 bases). Deletions cut 3 bases from V and 6 bases from J, with 12 bases between. This CDR3 comprises 14 residues. CDR1 and CDR2 from the germline V gene are SGHKS and YYEKEE (reference sequence). The CDR3 here is CASSYRTTSGELFF. In nucleotides, the CDR3 is TGTGCCAGCAGCTACAGGACTACTTCCGGGGAGCTGTTTTTT.

The chain couples TRBV19 to TRBJ1-5; TRBD1 matches at 8 bases. CDR1 LNHDA and CDR2 SQIVND come from the germline V gene (reference sequence). CDR3 length: 14 residues. Trimming removed 7 bases from V and 4 bases from J; junction bases left unmatched: 6. The CDR3 DNA is TGTGCCAGTACTTGGACAGGGATAAATCAGCCCCAGCATTTT. Protein sequence: CASTWTGINQPQHF.

This clone was observed once. The chain joins TRBV7-2 to TRBJ2-5; TRBD2 aligns across 9 bases. The CDR3 is 14 residues long. The V gene end was trimmed by 8 bases and the J gene end by 2 bases; junction bases not matched to a gene: 6. Germline loops: CDR1 SGHTA, CDR2 FQGNSA. The CDR3 spells CASSGREGQETQYF. The CDR3 nucleotides are TGTGCCAGCTCGGGGCGGGAGGGTCAAGAGACCCAGTACTTC.

This rearrangement joins TRBV4-2 to TRBJ2-2, with 13 bases identical to TRBD2. The V gene's germline CDR1 is LGHNA and CDR2 YNFKEQ. Trimming at V came to 0 bases and at J to 6 bases, leaving 7 bases not matched to a gene. The CDR3 runs 18 residues. CDR3 in amino acids: CASSQDRRTSGSAGELFF. DNA for the CDR3: TGTGCCAGCAGCCAAGATAGGAGGACTAGCGGGAGCGCCGGGGAGCTGTTTTTT.

Only a few counts were recorded for this clone. The chain uses TRBV3-1 (or the pseudogene TRBV3-2) and TRBJ2-7; D unclear. This CDR3 spans 11 amino acids. Deletions cut 0 bases from V and 9 bases from J, with 6 bases between. Germline CDR1 reads LGHDT; CDR2 reads YNNKEL (reference sequence). The CDR3: CASSQERRQYF. CDR3 nucleotide sequence: TGTGCCAGCAGCCAAGAGCGTCGGCAGTACTTC.

The gene calls are TRBV28 and TRBJ2-7; D perhaps matches TRBD1 (6 bases). Germline V lookup: CDR1 MDHEN, CDR2 SYDVKM. Trimming took 6 bases from V and 6 from J, leaving 12 bases between them. The CDR3 sequence is 12 residues long. The CDR3 region is CASRDTGFEQYF. Here the CDR3 DNA reads TGTGCCAGCAGGGACACAGGGTTCGAGCAGTACTTC.

The chain recombines TRBV5-1 with TRBJ2-7, with 8 bases aligning to TRBD1. The V gene end was trimmed by 0 bases and the J gene end by 5 bases; junction bases not matched to a gene: 10. CDR3 length: 16 amino acids. Germline CDR1 reads SGHRS; CDR2 reads YFSETQ. For the CDR3, the DNA is TGCGCCAGCAGCTTGGAAGGACAGGGAACCATGGACGAGCAGTACTTC. Amino acid sequence: CASSLEGQGTMDEQYF.

This clone was detected only a few times. The chain uses TRBV14 and TRBJ2-1; 7 bases agree with TRBD1. The V gene's germline CDR1 is SGHDN and CDR2 FVKESK. V lost 5 bases and J lost 9; bases outside the gene matches: 7. The CDR3 has 13 amino acids. CDR3 residues: CASSTQGQSEQFF. The CDR3 coding sequence is TGTGCCAGCAGCACTCAGGGACAGAGTGAGCAGTTCTTC.

V usage is TRBV3-1 (or the pseudogene TRBV3-2) and J usage is TRBJ2-5; the match to TRBD2 covers 10 bases. V gave up 0 bases and J gave up 4 bases; unmatched junction bases: 5. The CDR3 is made up of 16 amino acids. The germline gives CDR1 LGHDT, CDR2 YNNKEL (reference sequence). Here the CDR3 reads CASSQERLAGRETQYF. The CDR3, as DNA: TGTGCCAGCAGCCAAGAAAGACTAGCGGGCCGAGAGACCCAGTACTTC.

This clone was seen once. The rearrangement uses TRBV5-1 and TRBJ2-2, with no clear D. Trimming pared 1 base from V and 3 bases from J, leaving 7 bases between. CDR1 and CDR2 from the germline V gene are SGHRS and YFSETQ. The CDR3 has 14 residues. The CDR3 DNA follows: TGCGCCAGCAGCTTGAACAGTCACACCGGGGAGCTGTTTTTT. Translated: CASSLNSHTGELFF.

The chain is built from TRBV11-3 and TRBJ2-1, with 9 bases matching TRBD2. The germline CDR1 and CDR2 sequences are SGHNT and YENEEA. J gave up 8 bases and V 1 base, and 9 bases lay outside the gene matches. The CDR3 contains 16 residues. CDR3 bases: TGTGCCAGCAGCTTAGGCGGTAGCGGGAGTGTAGATGAGCAGTTCTTC. Residues: CASSLGGSGSVDEQFF. Together with reference TRBV11-3 and TRBJ2-1, the CDR3 gives the full variable domain: EAGVVQSPRYKIIEKKQPVAFWCNPISGHNTLYWYLQNLGQGPELLIRYENEEAVDDSQLPKDRFSAERLKGVDSTLKIQPAELGDSAVYLCASSLGGSGSVDEQFFGPGTRLTVL.

The chain couples TRBV28 to TRBJ2-7; 13 bases are a match to TRBD2. From germline, CDR1 is MDHEN and CDR2 SYDVKM. V was clipped by 6 bases and J by 6 bases; unmatched bases: 8. The CDR3 extends over 15 amino acids. The CDR3 here is CASSPPGLAGVEQYF. CDR3 DNA: TGTGCCAGCAGCCCCCCTGGACTAGCGGGAGTCGAGCAGTACTTC.

The table lists this clone with a few counts. The chain recombines TRBV7-9 with TRBJ1-6; D perhaps matches TRBD1 (6 bases). V was trimmed by 5 bases and J by 0 bases, leaving 8 bases between them. This CDR3 has 15 residues. The germline V gene encodes CDR1 SEHNR and CDR2 FQNEAQ (reference sequence). The CDR3 sequence: CASSQGSSYNSPLHF. As DNA, the CDR3 is TGTGCCAGCAGCCAGGGGTCCTCCTATAATTCACCCCTCCACTTT.